This TCR beta chain was obtained from a study of post-analysis software for immune sequencing data. A single count supports this clonotype. Antigen unknown. The V end lost 7 bases, the J end lost 5 bases, and 7 bases lay between the germline ends. Germline-derived CDR1 and CDR2 are MNHEY and SVGAGI. This CDR3 spans 11 amino acids. Presence of unique molecular identifiers characterized the TCR beta cDNA libraries. TCRdb processed the PCR reads anew with MiXCR; each CDR3 protein has one entry. The table lists over 150,000 distinct CDR3 sequences, over 25% of them singletons, with about 1.6% in the top ten. General study results and limits: Five TRBV segments, TRBV5-6, TRBV5-1 and TRBV20-1 among them, were found more frequent in patients than controls.

V usage is TRBV6-5 and J usage is TRBJ2-3; D is uncertain. This sequence was found in a girl under 18 with multiple sclerosis. Sequencing used blood. CDR3 sequence reads: CASTVQDTQYF. CDR3 DNA: TGTGCCAGCACCGTGCAAGATACGCAGTATTTT.